The present entry profiles one T cell receptor beta chain with its context. Its antigen is still unknown. RNA extraction was followed by reverse transcription into cDNA, which acted as the sequencing template. Profiling relied on immunoSEQ multiplex PCR, and the TCRdb table lists in-frame clones only, not all of them. The sample shows 100,000 to 150,000 clones, 58% of them seen only once. These data come from a study of CD8+ T cells in alopecia areata. Across the whole study: Tofacitinib administration persisted for 6 to 18 months, succeeded by 6 months off drug.

Per germline, CDR1 SGHNT and CDR2 YYREEE (reference sequence). With 4 bases clipped from V and 6 bases from J, the junction kept 9 bases outside the gene matches. The CDR3 runs 14 residues. Points from the study as a whole: Researchers report lesional scalp, most notably alopecia totalis/universalis, outstripped normal scalp in clonality.

This sequence joins TRBV5-4 and TRBJ2-7; 8 bases line up with TRBD2. The receptor's source is a human donor with alopecia areata. Material: CD4+ T cells sorted from blood, obtained at week 0. CDR3 sequence (DNA): TGTGCCAGCAGCCCAAGCGGGAGAGGAGCCGAGCAGTACTTC. It specifies CASSPSGRGAEQYF.